This paragraph covers one T cell receptor (beta chain) sequence. Its antigen is as yet unknown. The data derive from a study of shared clonotypes between healthy human individuals. Study results and caveats: Few donors restricted represented genetic and exposure-history diversity.

The CDR3 sequence is 15 residues long. Per the germline V gene, CDR1 is MDHEN and CDR2 is SYDVKM. V lost 5 bases and J lost 1, with 15 bases in between. An even split of each subset's genomic DNA across several immunoSEQ plates was performed. Clones were read by immunoSEQ multiplex PCR, and TCRdb kept only the in-frame ones, dropping some. The data show hundreds of thousands of clones, around 79% seen once. The TCR sequence derives from a woman between 35 and 50 years old in good health. Some clones in this sample may be carry-over from other donors' samples. Input material: PBMCs. The chain carries TRBV28 and TRBJ2-7; the D gene could be TRBD1 or TRBD2 (5 bases each). The chain's CDR3 is CASSLTGTASYEQYF. In nucleotides, the CDR3 is TGTGCCAGCAGTCTCACCGGGACCGCTTCCTACGAGCAGTACTTC.